Below are 8 T cell receptor beta chains sequenced from a single sample in a study of molecular identifiers for immune sequencing clone quantification. MiXCR, applied by TCRdb to the PCR reads, yields one record per CDR3 protein. The sample has over 90,000 distinct CDR3 sequences, around 37% seen once. The sequencing input was naive CD8+ T cells from blood, with Jurkat cell RNA spiked in. The subset denotes: FACS-sorted CD8+CD4-CCR7+CD45RA+ naive T cells. The receptors shown here come from a human donor in good health. Some libraries in this study had Jurkat cell RNA spiked in.

J is TRBJ2-3 and V is TRBV12-3 or TRBV12-4, with a possible D match to TRBD2 (7 bases). V gave up 2 bases and J gave up 1 base, with 13 bases separating them. The CDR3 has 16 residues. This CDR3 is CASSLSGGEGTDTQYF. CDR3 nucleotides: TGTGCCAGCAGTTTATCGGGGGGCGAAGGCACAGATACGCAGTATTTT.

Details on this clonotype: One end of the junction fails to match germline, which may point to a read error. The chain recombines TRBV9 with TRBJ2-7, with 9 bases fitting TRBD2. This CDR3 spans 17 amino acids. Germline CDR1 and CDR2: SGDLS and YYNGEE. This CDR3 is CTSSPSGKRGAPYEQYF. The CDR3 DNA sequence: TGTACCAGCAGCCCATCAGGGAAGCGGGGGGCACCCTACGAGCAGTACTTC.

About this clonotype itself: One junction end disagrees with the germline gene, perhaps due to a read error. The rearrangement uses TRBV28 and TRBJ2-7; D may be TRBD2 (6 bases). Germline-derived CDR1 and CDR2 are MDHEN and SYDVKM. The CDR3 has 12 amino acids. This CDR3 is CASSSTGTRRGF. CDR3 coding DNA: TGTGCCAGCAGTTCCACCGGGACCCGGCGGGGCTTC.

The chain is built from TRBV27 and TRBJ2-7; D is unclear. Germline lookup yields CDR1 MNHEY and CDR2 SMNVEV (reference sequence). The germline V and J ends were trimmed by 0 bases and 6 bases, with 9 bases remaining between them. The CDR3 consists of 13 residues. The chain's CDR3 is CASSLSYASEQYF. The CDR3 DNA reads as TGTGCCAGCAGTTTATCTTATGCGTCCGAGCAGTACTTC.

The table lists this clonotype with many counts. At one boundary the junction diverges from the germline segment, which might be a read error. The gene calls are TRBV7-6 and TRBJ2-3; weak D call: TRBD2 (6 bases). The CDR3 consists of 13 residues. Germline V gene lookup returns CDR1 SGHVS and CDR2 FNYEAQ. CDR3 nucleotide sequence: TGTGCCGGCAGCGCGGGGACGTTGGATACGCAGTATTTT. The encoded protein is CAGSAGTLDTQYF. The entire variable domain, with the rest obtained from reference TRBV7-6 and TRBJ2-3, is as follows: GAGVSQSPRYKVTKRGQDVALRCDPISGHVSLYWYRQALGQGPEFLTYFNYEAQQDKSGLPNDRFSAERPEGSISTLTIQRTEQRDSAMYRCAGSAGTLDTQYFGPGTRLTVL.

This clonotype was found many times. The chain couples TRBV5-4 to TRBJ2-1, with TRBD2 as a possible D gene (5 bases). The CDR3 runs 16 residues. Germline CDR1 and CDR2: SGHNT and YYREEE (reference sequence). Trimming left V 6 bases short and J 0 bases short, with 16 bases between. The CDR3: CASTSDFLSSYNEQFF. The CDR3 nucleotides read TGTGCCAGCACCTCGGACTTTTTGAGCTCCTACAATGAGCAGTTCTTC.

This clonotype was counted between two and nine times. The chain is built from TRBV7-9 and TRBJ1-1; D is uncertain. The CDR3 is 15 amino acids. V was clipped by 0 bases and J by 3 bases, with 11 bases between them. Germline CDR1 reads SEHNR; CDR2 reads FQNEAQ (reference sequence). CDR3 nucleotides: TGTGCCAGCAGCTTAGCGGAGGGTTTGGACACTGAAGCTTTCTTT. The encoded protein is CASSLAEGLDTEAFF. Complete variable domain (other parts from reference TRBV7-9 and TRBJ1-1): DTGVSQNPRHKITKRGQNVTFRCDPISEHNRLYWYRQTLGQGPEFLTYFQNEAQLEKSRLLSDRFSAERPKGSFSTLEIQRTEQGDSAMYLCASSLAEGLDTEAFFGQGTRLTVV.

The chain recombines TRBV6-5 with TRBJ2-1; a possible D gene is TRBD2 (6 bases). The CDR3 consists of 15 residues. V lost 0 bases and J lost 8, with 14 bases in between. The germline V gene encodes CDR1 MNHEY and CDR2 SVGAGI. The CDR3 here is CASSYSIREWDEQFF. The CDR3 DNA sequence: TGTGCCAGCAGTTACTCGATACGGGAGTGGGATGAGCAGTTCTTC.